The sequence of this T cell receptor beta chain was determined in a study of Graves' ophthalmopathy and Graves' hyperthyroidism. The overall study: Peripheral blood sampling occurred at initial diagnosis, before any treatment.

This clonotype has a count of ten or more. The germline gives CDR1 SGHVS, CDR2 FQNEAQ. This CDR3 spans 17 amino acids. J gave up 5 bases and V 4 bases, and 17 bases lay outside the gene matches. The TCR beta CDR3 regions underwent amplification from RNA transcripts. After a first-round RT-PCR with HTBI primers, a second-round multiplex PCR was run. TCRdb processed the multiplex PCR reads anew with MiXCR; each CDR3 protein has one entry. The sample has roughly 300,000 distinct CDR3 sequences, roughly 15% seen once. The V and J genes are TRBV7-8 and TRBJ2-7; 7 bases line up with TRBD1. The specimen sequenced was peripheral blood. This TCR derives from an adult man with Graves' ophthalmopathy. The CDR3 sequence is CASSWRRQGFGTNEQYF. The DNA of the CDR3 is TGTGCCAGCAGCTGGAGACGACAGGGATTCGGTACGAACGAGCAGTACTTC.